The next 8 T cell receptor beta chains were all read from a single sample in a study of control samples from healthy donors and cancer patients. TCRdb's copy holds only in-frame clones and misses some; the assay was immunoSEQ multiplex PCR. The sample has roughly 150,000 clones; over 85% are singletons. The specimen sequenced was blood. The origin of the receptors is a young man in good health.

The CDR3 region is CASGLAGKGDTQYF. The DNA of the CDR3 is TGTGCCAGCGGCTTAGCGGGAAAAGGGGATACGCAGTATTTT. The chain combines TRBV9 with TRBJ2-3, with TRBD2 matching 8 bases. Germline assignment: CDR1 SGDLS and CDR2 YYNGEE. CDR3 size: 14 residues. Trimming took 7 bases from V and 6 from J; bases not matched to a gene: 10.

The J gene is TRBJ2-2, the V gene TRBV27; 14 nucleotides line up with TRBD2. From germline, CDR1 is MNHEY and CDR2 SMNVEV (reference sequence). The CDR3 has 17 residues. The V and J ends lost 8 bases and 6 bases, in that order; junction bases with no gene match: 11. The CDR3 region has the DNA TGTGCCAGCCACCCGACTAGCGGGAGGGTGGTCCCCGGGGAGCTGTTTTTT. This translates into CASHPTSGRVVPGELFF.

The rearrangement links TRBV28 to TRBJ2-7, with D possibly being TRBD1 or TRBD2 (5 bases each). The germline V gene has CDR1 MDHEN and CDR2 SYDVKM. This CDR3 region has 12 residues. The germline V and J ends were trimmed by 8 bases and 0 bases, with 8 bases remaining between them. CDR3 sequence: CASWDASYEQYF. As DNA, the CDR3 is TGTGCCAGCTGGGACGCCTCCTACGAGCAGTACTTC.

The gene calls are TRBV30 and TRBJ2-2; D is ambiguous. Germline V gene lookup returns CDR1 GTSNPN and CDR2 SVGIG (reference sequence). This CDR3 has 11 amino acids. Trimming stripped 5 bases from V and 3 bases from J, with 4 bases between. CDR3 loop: CAWVHTGELFF. In nucleotides, the CDR3 is TGTGCCTGGGTCCACACCGGGGAGCTGTTTTTT.

The rearrangement uses TRBV6-6 and TRBJ1-5; the D gene is possibly TRBD1 (5 bases). Germline values: CDR1 MNHNY, CDR2 SVGAGI (reference sequence). V dropped 4 bases and J dropped 5 bases, with 9 bases sitting between them. CDR3 length: 13 residues. CDR3 nucleotides: TGTGCCAGCAGTTTGCAGGGTCATCAGCCCCAGCATTTT. Encoded protein: CASSLQGHQPQHF.

This chain uses TRBV6-6 with TRBJ2-3, with 10 bases lining up with TRBD2. J gave up 5 bases and V 2 bases, and 7 bases lay outside the gene matches. CDR3 size: 16 residues. Germline lookup yields CDR1 MNHNY and CDR2 SVGAGI (reference sequence). The CDR3: CASSYRASGGIDTQYF. DNA for the CDR3: TGTGCCAGCAGTTACCGGGCTAGCGGGGGTATAGATACGCAGTATTTT.

The genes are TRBV15 and TRBJ1-5; 8 nucleotides align to TRBD1. The CDR3 is 16 residues long. Germline V gene lookup returns CDR1 LNHNV and CDR2 YYDKDF (reference sequence). Trimming at V came to 3 bases and at J to 1 base, leaving 5 bases not matched to a gene. The CDR3 DNA reads TGTGCCACCAGCAGCAGGGGGCTGGGGAGCAATCAGCCCCAGCATTTT. This gives the protein CATSSRGLGSNQPQHF.

The chain carries TRBV3-1 (or the pseudogene TRBV3-2) and TRBJ1-4; 7 bases match TRBD1. The CDR3 is made up of 16 amino acids. CDR1 is LGHDT, CDR2 YNNKEL, per germline (reference sequence). V lost 3 bases to trimming and J lost 4 bases; unmatched junction nucleotides: 8. The CDR3 loop is CASSHIRQGNNEKLFF. For the CDR3, the DNA is TGTGCCAGCAGCCACATCCGACAGGGAAATAATGAAAAACTGTTTTTT.